This is a list of T cell receptor beta chains from one sample in a study of OX40 agonist ivuxolimab in advanced cancers. The protocol was immunoSEQ multiplex PCR, while the TCRdb copy is restricted to in-frame clones and leaves out a portion. The sample shows 95,000 to 100,000 clones, about 86% of them seen only once. This specimen was CD4+ or CD8+ T cells sorted from blood, taken in a trial of the OX40 agonist ivuxolimab. These receptors all stem from an adult with an advanced solid tumor such as melanoma, head and neck, liver or kidney cancer. CDR3s include the opening cysteine and the closing phenylalanine or tryptophan. The D gene is left open where the match is weak. A row's size may be missing; if present it is once, few, many or a size class.

D | size | J | V | DNA | CDR3
. | . | TRBJ1-1 | TRBV6-5 | TGTGCCAGCAGTTACTCCTTCAACCGTGACACTGAAGCTTTCTTT | CASSYSFNRDTEAFF
. | . | TRBJ1-6 | TRBV19 | TGTGCCAGTAGTATAAGGGAGCAGGGTACCCTCCACTTT | CASSIREQGTLHF
. | . | TRBJ1-5 | TRBV6-1 | TGTGCCAGCAGTGAAGCGCGAAGATCAGGGGCTCAGCCCCAGCATTTT | CASSEARRSGAQPQHF
. | . | TRBJ2-7 | TRBV6-6 | TGTGCCAGCCGACCGGGACTCGAGTACGAGCAGTACTTC | CASRPGLEYEQYF
. | . | TRBJ2-7 | TRBV18 | TGTGCCAGCTCACCCCTACGGGAGCTAGGCGAGCAGTACTTC | CASSPLRELGEQYF
. | . | TRBJ1-3 | TRBV19 | TGTGCCAGTGGGGGGAGAGGAAACACCATATATTTT | CASGGRGNTIYF
. | . | TRBJ1-1 | TRBV7-9 | TGTGCCAGCAGTGTGAGAACTGAAGCTTTCTTT | CASSVRTEAFF
. | . | TRBJ1-1 | TRBV11-2 | TGTGCCAGCAGCCTGACCACTGAAGCTTTCTTT | CASSLTTEAFF
. | . | TRBJ1-6 | TRBV28 | TGTGCCAGCAGTCTACATGGGGGGAATTCACCCCTCCACTTT | CASSLHGGNSPLHF
. | . | TRBJ1-4 | TRBV7-2 | TGTGCCAGCAGCTTAGGACCACAGGATAATGAAAAACTGTTTTTT | CASSLGPQDNEKLFF
. | . | TRBJ1-6 | TRBV6-1 | TGTGCCAGCAGTGAGTTTTCACCCCTCCACTTT | CASSEFSPLHF
. | . | TRBJ1-3 | TRBV30 | TGTGCCTGGGGTGTGGGCGGCCTCTCTGGAAACACCATATATTTT | CAWGVGGLSGNTIYF
. | . | TRBJ1-3 | TRBV5-4 | TGTGCCAGCAGCTTGGAGGCCAGCTCTGGAAACACCATATATTTT | CASSLEASSGNTIYF
. | . | TRBJ1-1 | TRBV27 | TGTGCCAGCAAATACAGGGTGGGTATCCGATCCGAAGCTTTCTTT | CASKYRVGIRSEAFF
. | . | TRBJ2-7 | TRBV2 | TGTGCCAGCCACCCGGGCGGAATCTCCGAGCAGTACTTC | CASHPGGISEQYF
TRBD2 | . | TRBJ2-5 | TRBV5-4 | TGTGCCAGCAGCTTGGCTAGCGGGGGGGTCAGCCAAGAGACCCAGTACTTC | CASSLASGGVSQETQYF
TRBD2 | . | TRBJ2-5 | TRBV27 | TGTGCCAGCAGCCGACTAGCGGGGGGTACCAGGGAGACCCAGTACTTC | CASSRLAGGTRETQYF
TRBD1 | many | TRBJ1-5 | TRBV30 | TGTGCCTGGAGTGTGGGGACAGGGGCACAGCCCCAGCATTTT | CAWSVGTGAQPQHF
. | . | TRBJ2-5 | TRBV5-1 | TGCGCCAGCAGCCCCTACAGGGAGACCCAGTACTTC | CASSPYRETQYF
. | . | TRBJ2-5 | TRBV11-2 | TGTGCCAGCAGCTTAGCCGAGTTGGTCAGCTCAGAGACCCAGTACTTC | CASSLAELVSSETQYF
. | . | TRBJ1-6 | TRBV7-2 | TGTGCCAGCAGCCCCAGACAGAGCCAGAATTCACCCCTCCACTTT | CASSPRQSQNSPLHF
TRBD1 | . | TRBJ2-5 | TRBV5-6 | TGTGCCAGCAGCACCCGGGACAGGGGGCGTGGGGCCCAGTACTTC | CASSTRDRGRGAQYF
. | few | TRBJ2-5 | TRBV5-4 | TGTGCCAGCAGCCCGACCTGGGGTTTACAAGAGACCCAGTACTTC | CASSPTWGLQETQYF
. | once | TRBJ2-7 | TRBV29-1 | TGCAGCGTTGTCGGGCGCCGGGGGCCCAAAAGCTCCTACGAGCAGTACTTC | CSVVGRRGPKSSYEQYF
TRBD1 | few | TRBJ2-7 | TRBV5-1 | TGCGCCAGCAGCCCGCGGACAGGGGGCGAGGGTGAGCAGTACTTC | CASSPRTGGEGEQYF
. | once | TRBJ2-3 | TRBV9 | TGTGCCAGCAGCAGGCTTGGGGGGCAGACTAGCACAGATACGCAGTATTTT | CASSRLGGQTSTDTQYF
. | . | TRBJ2-6 | TRBV29-1 | TGCAGCGTTGGGACAGCTGTTGGGGCCAACGTCCTGACTTTC | CSVGTAVGANVLTF
. | few | TRBJ2-4 | TRBV1 | TGCACCAGCAGCCAAGATCTTTTCCGGCTAGCCAAAAACATTCAGTACTTC | CTSSQDLFRLAKNIQYF
. | . | TRBJ1-3 | TRBV7-8 | TGTGCCAGCAGCGCCGGACAAGGAAACACCATATATTTT | CASSAGQGNTIYF
TRBD1 | few | TRBJ1-6 | TRBV14 | TGTGCCAGCAGTCACAGGGGGTTGGGATCACCCCTCCACTTT | CASSHRGLGSPLHF
. | . | TRBJ2-5 | TRBV5-1 | TGCGCCAGCAGCCTAATACAAGAGACCCAGTACTTC | CASSLIQETQYF
. | once | TRBJ1-1 | TRBV19 | TGTGCCAGTGTATCCAGGGATGTAACTGAAGCTTTCTTT | CASVSRDVTEAFF
. | once | TRBJ2-7 | TRBV14 | TGTGCCAGCAGCCAAGGGGCTAGAAACGAGCAGTACTTC | CASSQGARNEQYF
. | . | TRBJ2-2 | TRBV30 | TGTGCCTGGGGCGCGGTGGGCGGGGCCGTCGGGGAGCTGTTTTTT | CAWGAVGGAVGELFF
. | . | TRBJ1-5 | TRBV30 | TGTGCCTGGAGCCGACAGAATAGCAATCAGCCCCAGCATTTT | CAWSRQNSNQPQHF
TRBD1 | . | TRBJ2-7 | TRBV30 | TGTGCCTGGAGTGTAGGACAGGGGGCCTACGAGCAGTACTTC | CAWSVGQGAYEQYF
TRBD2 | . | TRBJ2-1 | TRBV30 | TGTGCCGTCGGACTAGCGGGGGCGGTTGAGCAGTTCTTC | CAVGLAGAVEQFF
TRBD1 | . | TRBJ2-7 | TRBV7-9 | TGTGCCAGCAGCTTACGGGCGACAGGGGGGTACGAGCAGTACTTC | CASSLRATGGYEQYF
TRBD1 | once | TRBJ2-3 | TRBV27 | TGTGCCAGCAGTCCCCTGGACAGGGGATCTAGCACAGATACGCAGTATTTT | CASSPLDRGSSTDTQYF
TRBD1 | . | TRBJ1-1 | TRBV27 | TGTGCCAGCAGTGGGAGGACAGGGCGGATCAACACTGAAGCTTTCTTT | CASSGRTGRINTEAFF
TRBD1 | . | TRBJ1-1 | TRBV6-4 | TGTGCCAGCAGTGTCGCCTGGGACAGGCTACAATTGGTGAACACTGAAGCTTTCTTT | CASSVAWDRLQLVNTEAFF
. | . | TRBJ1-5 | TRBV9 | TGTGCCAGCGGGGGGGCTTTTCAGCCCCAGCATTTT | CASGGAFQPQHF
TRBD1 | . | TRBJ2-7 | TRBV27 | TGTGCCAGCAGTTCCTGGGACAGGAGGTACGAGCAGTACTTC | CASSSWDRRYEQYF
. | . | TRBJ2-3 | TRBV7-9 | TGTGCCAGCAGTCCAGACAGGCACAAACCAACAGATACGCAGTATTTT | CASSPDRHKPTDTQYF
. | . | TRBJ1-2 | TRBV7-3 | TGTGCCAGCAGCACGGGACCTTTGGACGGCTACACCTTC | CASSTGPLDGYTF
. | . | TRBJ2-7 | TRBV18 | TGTGCCAGCTCGGCCGGATACTCCTACGAGCAGTACTTC | CASSAGYSYEQYF
. | . | TRBJ2-4 | TRBV5-1 | TGCGCCAGCAGCTGGGGGGCGGGTTCGGGCAAAAACATTCAGTACTTC | CASSWGAGSGKNIQYF
. | . | TRBJ2-5 | TRBV18 | TGTGCCAGCTCACCGGGTCTCAAAGAGACCCAGTACTTC | CASSPGLKETQYF
TRBD1 | . | TRBJ2-2 | TRBV2 | TGTGCCAGCAGGGGGACAGGGACCGGGGAGCTGTTTTTT | CASRGTGTGELFF
. | . | TRBJ2-1 | TRBV11-2 | TGTGCCAGCAGCTTAGTATCCGGGGGCGCCCTCAATGAGCAGTTCTTC | CASSLVSGGALNEQFF
TRBD1 | . | TRBJ1-4 | TRBV5-1 | TGCGCCAGCAGCACGGGACAGCCAACTAATGAAAAACTGTTTTTT | CASSTGQPTNEKLFF
. | . | TRBJ1-2 | TRBV6-5 | TGTGCCAGCAGCCGTGACCTCCTGGCGGGCTATGGCTACACCTTC | CASSRDLLAGYGYTF
. | . | TRBJ1-1 | TRBV28 | TGTGCCAGCGAGGCCTGGGATTTTGCTGAAGCTTTCTTT | CASEAWDFAEAFF